The clone carrying this T cell receptor (beta chain) was seen a few times. The data are from a study of circulating CD8 cells and anti-PD-1 response in melanoma. About the research overall: Response groups: complete/partial responders versus stable/progressive non-responders.

TCR libraries were prepared from about 15 ng of total RNA with the QIAseq Immune Repertoire TCR panel. TCRdb reprocessed the reads with MiXCR, giving one entry per CDR3 protein. This sample yields 2,000 to 2,500 distinct CDR3 sequences, of which 6% to 7% are seen a single time; 2.9% belongs to the top ten. Trimming took 7 bases from V and 7 from J, leaving 11 bases between them. The CDR3 sequence is 13 residues long. Germline lookup yields CDR1 LNHDA and CDR2 SQIVND (reference sequence). Four subsets defined by PD-1 and/or TIGIT were sorted from live CD3+CD8+TCRalphabeta+ cells. The sequence was obtained from a human donor with melanoma. Sequencing was performed on CD8+ T cells from PBMCs, taken at baseline or after one month of anti-PD-1 therapy (not recorded which). This chain joins TRBV19 and TRBJ1-6, with a weak D call TRBD1 (5 bases). CDR3 DNA sequence: TGTGCCAGTACCGGGACCGCGAATTCACCCCTCCACTTT. It encodes CASTGTANSPLHF.